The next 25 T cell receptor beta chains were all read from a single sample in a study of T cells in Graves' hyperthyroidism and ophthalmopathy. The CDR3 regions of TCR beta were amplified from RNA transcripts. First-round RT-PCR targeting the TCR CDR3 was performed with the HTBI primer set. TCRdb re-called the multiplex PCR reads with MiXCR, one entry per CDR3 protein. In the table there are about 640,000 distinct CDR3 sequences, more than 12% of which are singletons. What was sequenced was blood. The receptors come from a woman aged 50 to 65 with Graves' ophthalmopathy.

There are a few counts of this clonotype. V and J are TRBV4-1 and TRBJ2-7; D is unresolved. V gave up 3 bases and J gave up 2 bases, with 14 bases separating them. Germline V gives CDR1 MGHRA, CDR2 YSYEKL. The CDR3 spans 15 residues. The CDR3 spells CASSHNLASPYEQYF. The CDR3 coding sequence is TGCGCCAGCAGCCACAACCTGGCGAGCCCCTACGAGCAGTACTTC.

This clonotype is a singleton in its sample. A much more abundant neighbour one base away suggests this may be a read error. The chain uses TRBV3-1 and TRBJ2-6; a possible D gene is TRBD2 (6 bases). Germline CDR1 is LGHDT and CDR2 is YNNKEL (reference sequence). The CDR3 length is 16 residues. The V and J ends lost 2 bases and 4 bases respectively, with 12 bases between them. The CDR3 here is CASSQRGTAGANVLTF. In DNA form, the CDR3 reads TGTGCCAGCAGCCAACGGGGGACGGCCGGGGCCAACGTCCTGACTTTC.

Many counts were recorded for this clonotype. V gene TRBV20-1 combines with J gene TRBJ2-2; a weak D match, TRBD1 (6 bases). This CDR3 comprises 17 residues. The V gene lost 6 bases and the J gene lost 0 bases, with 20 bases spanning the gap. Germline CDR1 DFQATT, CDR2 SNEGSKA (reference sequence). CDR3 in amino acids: CSATRTALYSNTGELFF. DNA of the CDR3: TGCAGTGCCACTAGGACAGCACTATACTCGAACACCGGGGAGCTGTTTTTT.

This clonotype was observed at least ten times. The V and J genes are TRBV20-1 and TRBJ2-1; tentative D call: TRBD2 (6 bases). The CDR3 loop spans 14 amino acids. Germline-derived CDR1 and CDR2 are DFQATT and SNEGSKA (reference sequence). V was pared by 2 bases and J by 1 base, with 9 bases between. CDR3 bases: TGCAGTGCTAGACGGGAGAAGTCCTACAATGAGCAGTTCTTC. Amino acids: CSARREKSYNEQFF.

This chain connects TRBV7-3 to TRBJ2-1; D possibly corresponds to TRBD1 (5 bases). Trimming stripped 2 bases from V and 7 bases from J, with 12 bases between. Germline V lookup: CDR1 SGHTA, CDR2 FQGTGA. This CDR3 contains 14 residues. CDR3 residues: CASSLGQGINEQFF. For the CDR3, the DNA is TGTGCCAGCAGCTTAGGGCAGGGAATAAATGAGCAGTTCTTC.

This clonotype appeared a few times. CDR3 region: CASSSMGHVQTFSNQPQHF. CDR3 DNA: TGTGCCAGCAGCTCGATGGGACACGTTCAGACGTTTAGCAATCAGCCCCAGCATTTT. This chain uses TRBV5-6 with TRBJ1-5; the D gene is possibly TRBD1 (6 bases). The CDR3 has 19 amino acids. CDR1 and CDR2 from the germline V gene are SGHDT and YYEEEE. V was pared by 3 bases and J by 0 bases, with 22 bases between.

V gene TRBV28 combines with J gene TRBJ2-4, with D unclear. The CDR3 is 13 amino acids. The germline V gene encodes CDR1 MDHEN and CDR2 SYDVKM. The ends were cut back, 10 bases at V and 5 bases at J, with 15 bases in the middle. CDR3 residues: CATLTTQENIQYF. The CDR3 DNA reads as TGTGCCACCCTAACTACCCAGGAAAACATTCAGTACTTC. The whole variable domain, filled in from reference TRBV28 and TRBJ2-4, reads DVKVTQSSRYLVKRTGEKVFLECVQDMDHENMFWYRQDPGLGLRLIYFSYDVKMKEKGDIPEGYSVSREKKERFSLILESASTNQTSMYLCATLTTQENIQYFGAGTRLSVL.

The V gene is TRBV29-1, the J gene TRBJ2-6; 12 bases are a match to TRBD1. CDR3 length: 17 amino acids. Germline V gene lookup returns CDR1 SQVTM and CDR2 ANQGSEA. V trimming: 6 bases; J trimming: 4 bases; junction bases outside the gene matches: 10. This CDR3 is CSVDSGQGALGANVLTF. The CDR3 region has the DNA TGCAGCGTAGATTCGGGACAGGGGGCGCTAGGGGCCAACGTCCTGACTTTC.

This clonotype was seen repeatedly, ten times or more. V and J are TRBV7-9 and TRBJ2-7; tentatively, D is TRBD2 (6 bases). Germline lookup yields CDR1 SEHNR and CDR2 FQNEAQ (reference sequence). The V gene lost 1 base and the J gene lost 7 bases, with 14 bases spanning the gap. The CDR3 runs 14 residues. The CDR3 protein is CASSLETAAGEQYF. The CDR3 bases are TGTGCCAGCAGCTTAGAGACTGCCGCGGGGGAGCAGTACTTC.

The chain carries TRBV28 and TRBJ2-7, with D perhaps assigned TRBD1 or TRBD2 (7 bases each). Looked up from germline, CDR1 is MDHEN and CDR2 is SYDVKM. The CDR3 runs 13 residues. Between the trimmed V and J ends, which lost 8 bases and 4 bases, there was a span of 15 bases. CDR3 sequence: CASREQGGYEQYF. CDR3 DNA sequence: TGTGCCAGCCGGGAGCAGGGGGGGTACGAGCAGTACTTC. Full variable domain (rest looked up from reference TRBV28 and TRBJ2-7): DVKVTQSSRYLVKRTGEKVFLECVQDMDHENMFWYRQDPGLGLRLIYFSYDVKMKEKGDIPEGYSVSREKKERFSLILESASTNQTSMYLCASREQGGYEQYFGPGTRLTVT.

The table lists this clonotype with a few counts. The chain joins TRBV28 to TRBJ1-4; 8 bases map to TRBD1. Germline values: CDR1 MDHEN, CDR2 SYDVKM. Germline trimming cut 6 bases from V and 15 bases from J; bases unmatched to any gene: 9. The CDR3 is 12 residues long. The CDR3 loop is CASSNTDRVMFF. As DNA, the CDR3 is TGTGCCAGCAGCAACACGGACAGGGTTATGTTTTTT.

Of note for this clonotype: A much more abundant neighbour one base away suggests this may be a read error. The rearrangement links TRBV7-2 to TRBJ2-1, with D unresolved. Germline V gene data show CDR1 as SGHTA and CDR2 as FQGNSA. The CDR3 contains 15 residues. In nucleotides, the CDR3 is TGTGCCGGCAGCTCTTCGCCTCGTATCTACAATGAGCAGTTCTTC. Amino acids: CAGSSSPRIYNEQFF.

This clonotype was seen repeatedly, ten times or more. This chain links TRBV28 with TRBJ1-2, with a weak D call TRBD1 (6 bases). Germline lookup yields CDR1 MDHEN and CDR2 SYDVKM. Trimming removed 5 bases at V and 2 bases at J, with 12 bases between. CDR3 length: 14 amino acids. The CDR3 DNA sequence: TGTGCCAGCAGTCATCGGACAGAAAACTATGGCTACACCTTC. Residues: CASSHRTENYGYTF.

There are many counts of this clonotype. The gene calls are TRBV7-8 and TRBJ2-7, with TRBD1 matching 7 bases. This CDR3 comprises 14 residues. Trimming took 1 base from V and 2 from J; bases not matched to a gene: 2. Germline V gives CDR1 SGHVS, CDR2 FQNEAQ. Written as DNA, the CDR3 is TGTGCCAGCAGCTTAGAGGGGGCGACCTACGAGCAGTACTTC. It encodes CASSLEGATYEQYF. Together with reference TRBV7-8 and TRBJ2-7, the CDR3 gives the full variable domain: GAGVSQSPRYKVAKRGQDVALRCDPISGHVSLFWYQQALGQGPEFLTYFQNEAQLDKSGLPSDRFFAERPEGSVSTLKIQRTQQEDSAVYLCASSLEGATYEQYFGPGTRLTVT.

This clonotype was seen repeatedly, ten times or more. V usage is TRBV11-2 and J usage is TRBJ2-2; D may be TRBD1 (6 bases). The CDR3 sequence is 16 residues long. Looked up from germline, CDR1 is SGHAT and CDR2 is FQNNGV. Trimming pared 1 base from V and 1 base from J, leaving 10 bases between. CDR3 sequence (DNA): TGTGCCAGCAGCTTAGGCAGGGGCAAGAACACCGGGGAGCTGTTTTTT. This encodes CASSLGRGKNTGELFF.

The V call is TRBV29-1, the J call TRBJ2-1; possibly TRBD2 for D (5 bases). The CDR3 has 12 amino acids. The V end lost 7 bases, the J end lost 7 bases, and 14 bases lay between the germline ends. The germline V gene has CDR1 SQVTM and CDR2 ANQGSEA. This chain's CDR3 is CSAQHTGNEQFF. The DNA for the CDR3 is TGCAGCGCGCAACACACGGGGAATGAGCAGTTCTTC.

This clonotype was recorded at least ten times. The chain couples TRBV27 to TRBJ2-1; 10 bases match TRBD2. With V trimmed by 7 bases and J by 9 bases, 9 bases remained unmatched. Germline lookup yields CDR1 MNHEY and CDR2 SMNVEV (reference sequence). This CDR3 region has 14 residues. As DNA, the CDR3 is TGTGCCAGCAATCCACTAGCGGGAATGGGTGAGCAGTTCTTC. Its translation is CASNPLAGMGEQFF.

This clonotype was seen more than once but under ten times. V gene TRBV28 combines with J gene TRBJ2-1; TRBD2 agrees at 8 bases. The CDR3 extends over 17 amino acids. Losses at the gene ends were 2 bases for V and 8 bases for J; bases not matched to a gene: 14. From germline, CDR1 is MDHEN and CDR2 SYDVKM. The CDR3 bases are TGTGCCAGCAGTTTACCCCGGGAGGGCCTTAATATCCATGAGCAGTTCTTC. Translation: CASSLPREGLNIHEQFF.

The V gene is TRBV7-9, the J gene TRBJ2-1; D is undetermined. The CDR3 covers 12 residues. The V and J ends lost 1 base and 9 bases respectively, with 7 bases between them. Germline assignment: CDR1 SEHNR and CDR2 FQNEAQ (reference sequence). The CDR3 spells CASSLVVVEQFF. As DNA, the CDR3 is TGTGCCAGCAGCTTAGTAGTTGTTGAGCAGTTCTTC.

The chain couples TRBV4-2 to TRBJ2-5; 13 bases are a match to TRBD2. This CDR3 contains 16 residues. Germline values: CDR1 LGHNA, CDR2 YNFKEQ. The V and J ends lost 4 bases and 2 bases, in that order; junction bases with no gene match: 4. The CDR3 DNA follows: TGTGCCAGCAGCCCAGGGACTAGCGGGATTCAAGAGACCCAGTACTTC. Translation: CASSPGTSGIQETQYF.

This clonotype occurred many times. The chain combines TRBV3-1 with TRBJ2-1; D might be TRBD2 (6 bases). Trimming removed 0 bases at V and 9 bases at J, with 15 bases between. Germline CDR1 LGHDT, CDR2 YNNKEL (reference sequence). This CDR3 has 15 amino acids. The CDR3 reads CASSQDRLGSGEQFF. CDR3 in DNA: TGTGCCAGCAGCCAAGATCGACTAGGTTCCGGTGAGCAGTTCTTC.

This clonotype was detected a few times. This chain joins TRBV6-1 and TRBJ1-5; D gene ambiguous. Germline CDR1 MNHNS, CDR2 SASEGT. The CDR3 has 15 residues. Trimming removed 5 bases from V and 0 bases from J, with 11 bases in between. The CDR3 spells CASSPGFYSNQPQHF. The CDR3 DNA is TGTGCCAGCAGTCCCGGGTTCTATAGCAATCAGCCCCAGCATTTT.

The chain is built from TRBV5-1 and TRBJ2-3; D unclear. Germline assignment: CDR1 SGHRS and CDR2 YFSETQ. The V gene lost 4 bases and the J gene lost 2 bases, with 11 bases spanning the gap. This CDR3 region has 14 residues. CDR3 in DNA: TGCGCCAGCAGCCATGGAGCATTCACAGATACGCAGTATTTT. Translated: CASSHGAFTDTQYF.

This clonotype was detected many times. The CDR3 region has the DNA TGCGCCAGCAGCTTGGTTCCGGAAAACTATGGCTACACCTTC. Its translation: CASSLVPENYGYTF. V usage is TRBV5-1 and J usage is TRBJ1-2; D unresolved. The CDR3 runs 14 residues. CDR1 and CDR2 from the germline V gene are SGHRS and YFSETQ. The ends were cut back, 0 bases at V and 2 bases at J, with 8 bases in the middle.

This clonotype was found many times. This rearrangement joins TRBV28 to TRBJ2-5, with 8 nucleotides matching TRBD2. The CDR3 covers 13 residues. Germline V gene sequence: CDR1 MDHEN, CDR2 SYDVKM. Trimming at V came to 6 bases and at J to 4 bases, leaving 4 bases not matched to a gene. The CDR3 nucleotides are TGTGCCAGCAGCCGACGGGGGGGAGAGACCCAGTACTTC. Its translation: CASSRRGGETQYF.